This TCR beta chain was sequenced for a study of T cell responses to AZD1222 COVID-19 vaccine. Study conclusions and caveats: Donors in the cohort were predominantly white British and more often female, and clonal diversity was possibly underestimated. Only a handful of AZD1222 recipients, more than five in all, had baseline seropositivity.

Comments on this clone: Its antigen is not identified.

Germline V CDR1 and CDR2: SGDLS, YYNGEE. This CDR3 has 14 amino acids. Trimming pared 0 bases from V and 0 bases from J, leaving 7 bases between. This table comes from immunoSEQ multiplex PCR, and its TCRdb copy is limited to in-frame clones, with some not included. The profile covers 45,000 to 65,000 clones, with about 87% appearing a single time and less than 3.5% taken by the ten largest. Sequenced here: peripheral blood, sampled 28 days after the second AZD1222 dose. The V and J genes are TRBV9 and TRBJ2-7; D gene ambiguous. The sequence came from an adult who received the AZD1222 COVID-19 vaccine. Here the CDR3 DNA reads TGTGCCAGCAGCGTAGCTGCAAACTCCTACGAGCAGTACTTC. The encoded protein is CASSVAANSYEQYF.